The 3 T cell receptor beta chains presented below share a single source sample, sequenced in a study of control samples from healthy donors and cancer patients. Clones were read by immunoSEQ multiplex PCR, and TCRdb kept only the in-frame ones, dropping some. The data contain 130,000 or so clones, roughly 92% of them seen just once; the ten biggest clones take up 5.5%. The sample comprised blood. The origin of the receptors is a man between 18 and 35 years old in good health.

The chain combines TRBV7-9 with TRBJ1-6; D perhaps matches TRBD1 (6 bases). The CDR3 is made up of 15 amino acids. Trimming removed 6 bases at V and 5 bases at J, with 14 bases between. Germline V gene data show CDR1 as SEHNR and CDR2 as FQNEAQ (reference sequence). CDR3 bases: TGTGCCAGCAGTCTCCTAGGGGGGGATAATTCACCCCTCCACTTT. It is translated as CASSLLGGDNSPLHF.

For the CDR3, the DNA is TGTGCCAGCAGTTACTCGGCCCCCCAAGAGACCCAGTACTTC. The encoded protein is CASSYSAPQETQYF. The J gene is TRBJ2-5, the V gene TRBV6-6; no definite D call. The germline V and J ends were trimmed by 0 bases and 1 base, with 6 bases remaining between them. Germline V lookup: CDR1 MNHNY, CDR2 SVGAGI (reference sequence). The CDR3 is made up of 14 amino acids.

The V gene is TRBV19, the J gene TRBJ2-3; D gene unclear. This CDR3 is 13 amino acids long. The V gene's germline CDR1 is LNHDA and CDR2 SQIVND (reference sequence). Deletions cut 6 bases from V and 0 bases from J, with 7 bases between. CDR3: CASRAPSTDTQYF. The CDR3 nucleotides read TGTGCCAGTAGGGCCCCAAGCACAGATACGCAGTATTTT.